These 15 T cell receptor beta chains originate from one sample sequenced in a study of spatial heterogeneity in lung cancer. Study-wide results and caveats: Expanded alpha and beta TCR counts within tumors tracked tumor mutation counts.

As for time point: sample taken at primary tumor resection. TCRdb re-analysed the 5' RACE reads in MiXCR, keeping a single row per CDR3 protein. The data hold some 2,700 distinct CDR3 sequences, with 17% observed a single time. Antigens of these TCRs are unknown. The material sequenced was lung tumor tissue, taken at surgery. All receptors derive from a male donor with early-stage non-small cell lung cancer.

This clonotype was detected ten times or more. The chain carries TRBV6-6 and TRBJ1-1, with D unresolved. The CDR3 has 15 residues. Trimming took off 0 bases at V and 0 bases at J, with 8 bases between the two ends. Germline-derived CDR1 and CDR2 are MNHNY and SVGAGI (reference sequence). The CDR3 sequence is CASSYSIQVNTEAFF. CDR3 sequence (DNA): TGTGCCAGCAGTTACTCGATCCAGGTGAACACTGAAGCTTTCTTT.

The V and J genes are TRBV5-5 and TRBJ2-5; 12 nucleotides match TRBD2. The CDR3 sequence is 18 residues long. Germline V CDR1 and CDR2: SGHKS, YYEKEE (reference sequence). V lost 3 bases, J lost 3 bases, and 12 bases stayed unmatched. The CDR3 nucleotides are TGTGCCAGCAGCTCGAGATCCCGTGGACTAGCGGGGAAAGAGACCCAGTACTTC. Encoded protein: CASSSRSRGLAGKETQYF.

This clonotype was observed a single time. The chain joins TRBV12-3 or TRBV12-4 to TRBJ2-5, with D possibly matching TRBD2 (6 bases). The CDR3 is 16 residues long. Trimming took 6 bases from V and 3 from J, leaving 20 bases between them. CDR3 loop: CASSMGPAGRKETQYF. CDR3 DNA sequence: TGTGCCAGCAGCATGGGCCCGGCAGGGAGGAAAGAGACCCAGTACTTC.

This clonotype rates as medium-sized (0.01 to 0.1%). This sequence joins TRBV27 and TRBJ2-1; no firm D call. Germline CDR1 and CDR2: MNHEY and SMNVEV (reference sequence). V gave up 3 bases and J gave up 5 bases, with 11 bases separating them. The CDR3 runs 14 residues. The CDR3 loop is CASSFGLTNNEQFF. The CDR3 DNA is TGTGCCAGCAGTTTTGGGCTTACCAACAATGAGCAGTTCTTC.

In its sample, this clonotype ranks as medium-sized. This chain links TRBV7-2 with TRBJ1-1, with TRBD1 matching over 7 bases. CDR1 is SGHTA and CDR2 is FQGNSA in the germline V gene. V lost 1 base and J lost 2; bases outside the gene matches: 7. The length of the CDR3 is 16 residues. The CDR3 region is CASSLDGGQHNTEAFF. The CDR3 nucleotides are TGTGCCAGCAGCTTAGATGGGGGACAGCACAACACTGAAGCTTTCTTT.

This clonotype is medium-sized (0.01 to 0.1%) within its sample. The gene calls are TRBV20-1 and TRBJ1-2, with D perhaps TRBD1 (5 bases). Germline lookup yields CDR1 DFQATT and CDR2 SNEGSKA (reference sequence). The CDR3 is 12 residues long. As DNA, the CDR3 is TGCAGCAGCAGGGACCCTAACTATGGCTACACCTTC. Encoded protein: CSSRDPNYGYTF.

This clonotype appeared a few times. V gene TRBV3-1 combines with J gene TRBJ1-2; D gene ambiguous. This CDR3 comprises 12 residues. Germline V CDR1 and CDR2: LGHDT, YNNKEL (reference sequence). Deletions cut 5 bases from V and 2 bases from J, with 6 bases between. The CDR3 region is CASSFGNYGYTF. The CDR3 region has the DNA TGTGCCAGCAGCTTCGGCAACTATGGCTACACCTTC.

The chain links TRBV4-3 to TRBJ2-5; 11 nucleotides agree with TRBD2. The CDR3 runs 16 residues. CDR1 LGHNA and CDR2 YSLEER come from the germline V gene. Germline trimming cut 0 bases from V and 5 bases from J; bases unmatched to any gene: 5. The DNA for the CDR3 is TGCGCCAGCAGCCAAGAAACTAGCGGGAGCGCCGAGACCCAGTACTTC. Translation gives CASSQETSGSAETQYF.

This clonotype is categorized as medium-sized. The CDR3 region has the DNA TGCAGTGTGATAGGGACAGACAATCAGCCCCAGCATTTT. As protein: CSVIGTDNQPQHF. The chain carries TRBV20-1 and TRBJ1-5, with 7 bases matching TRBD1. The CDR3 length is 13 residues. The germline V gene has CDR1 DFQATT and CDR2 SNEGSKA (reference sequence). V shed 7 bases and J 3 bases; nucleotides not matched to a gene: 6.

This clonotype was picked up many times. J is TRBJ2-1 and V is TRBV4-2; D ambiguous. The germline V gene has CDR1 LGHNA and CDR2 YNFKEQ. V shed 1 base and J shed 1 base, with 8 bases lying between them. The CDR3 covers 15 residues. CDR3 residues: CASSQGPLSYNEQFF. CDR3 bases: TGTGCCAGCAGCCAAGGACCGTTATCCTACAATGAGCAGTTCTTC.

This clonotype appeared a few times. The V call is TRBV11-3, the J call TRBJ2-3; tentative D call: TRBD2 (5 bases). The germline V and J ends were trimmed by 1 base and 1 base, with 12 bases remaining between them. Germline V CDR1 and CDR2: SGHNT, YENEEA. CDR3 size: 16 residues. This CDR3 reads CASSLGRGRGTDTQYF. CDR3 nucleotides: TGTGCCAGCAGCTTAGGTCGGGGTCGGGGCACAGATACGCAGTATTTT.

CDR3 in amino acids: CSVRRWGKETQYF. The CDR3, as DNA: TGCAGCGTTAGGAGATGGGGGAAAGAGACCCAGTACTTC. The chain couples TRBV29-1 to TRBJ2-5; D possibly matches TRBD1 or TRBD2 (5 bases each). Germline V lookup: CDR1 SQVTM, CDR2 ANQGSEA. The V gene lost 5 bases and the J gene lost 3 bases, with 13 bases spanning the gap. This CDR3 comprises 13 residues.

In its sample, this clonotype is large. The CDR3 nucleotides are TGTGCCAGCAGCTTGAGGATCACTGAAGCTTTCTTT. It translates to CASSLRITEAFF. The chain couples TRBV7-2 to TRBJ1-1; D is undetermined. The V gene lost 3 bases and the J gene lost 4 bases, with 6 bases spanning the gap. The CDR3 spans 12 residues. Per the germline V gene, CDR1 is SGHTA and CDR2 is FQGNSA.

This clonotype is a singleton in its sample. The CDR3 here is CASRGWGNTEAFF. The CDR3 coding sequence is TGTGCCAGCCGCGGGTGGGGGAACACTGAAGCTTTCTTT. The rearrangement uses TRBV28 and TRBJ1-1; D is unresolved. CDR1 MDHEN and CDR2 SYDVKM come from the germline V gene. This CDR3 is 13 amino acids long. Trimming took off 8 bases at V and 1 base at J, with 11 bases between the two ends.

The CDR3 protein is CSVDERGRKQTQYF. The CDR3 coding sequence is TGCAGCGTTGATGAGCGGGGACGGAAACAGACCCAGTACTTC. The chain employs TRBV29-1 and TRBJ2-5, with TRBD2 matching over 7 bases. The CDR3 sequence is 14 residues long. CDR1 and CDR2 from the germline V gene are SQVTM and ANQGSEA. V gave up 3 bases and J gave up 6 bases; unmatched junction bases: 10.